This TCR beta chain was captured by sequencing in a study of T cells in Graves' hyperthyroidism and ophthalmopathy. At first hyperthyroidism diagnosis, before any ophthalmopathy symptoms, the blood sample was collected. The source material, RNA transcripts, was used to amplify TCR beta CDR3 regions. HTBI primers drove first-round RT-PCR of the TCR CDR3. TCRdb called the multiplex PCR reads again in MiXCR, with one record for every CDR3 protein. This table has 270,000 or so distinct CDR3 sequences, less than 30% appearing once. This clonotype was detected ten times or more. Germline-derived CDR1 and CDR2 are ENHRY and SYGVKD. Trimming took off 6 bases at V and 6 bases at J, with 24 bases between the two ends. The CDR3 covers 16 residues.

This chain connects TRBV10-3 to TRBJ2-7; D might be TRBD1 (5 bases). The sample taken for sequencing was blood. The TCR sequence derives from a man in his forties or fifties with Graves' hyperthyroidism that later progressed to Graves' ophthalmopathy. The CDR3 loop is CAISTEQDPFIREQYF. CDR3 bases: TGTGCCATCAGCACTGAACAGGACCCTTTCATACGCGAGCAGTACTTC.